The rows below give T cell receptor beta chains drawn from one sample of a study of T cells in localized non-small cell lung cancer. Only in-frame clones appear in the TCRdb table, and some are missing; sequencing was by immunoSEQ multiplex PCR. Among about 36,000 clones listed, around 88% were seen once. The starting material was peripheral blood, obtained before any cancer treatment. The receptors were sampled from a woman aged 35 to 75 with stage I lung adenocarcinoma. Both conserved end residues are part of each CDR3. The D gene is left open where the match is weak. Only part of the rows carry a size: once, few, many, or a class if the clone is expanded.

TRBD1,TRBV2,-,CASSGDRYYGYTF
-,TRBV11-2,-,CASSLSGGVGAFF
TRBD1,TRBV4-1,once,CASSHRQGGDYGYTF
-,TRBV7-9,-,CASSLVTNTEAFF
-,TRBV5-6,-,CASSLRFPGRWETQYF
-,TRBV6-5,-,CASMIARELFF
TRBD2,TRBV19,-,CASMGAPGLGDTGELFF
-,TRBV15,-,CATSRERFEQYF
-,TRBV5-6,few,CASSLGTDYRGGELFF
TRBD2,TRBV4-2,few,CASSQVGDSGGPYNEQFF
-,TRBV6-1,-,CASSERGLEQYF
-,TRBV6-1,once,CASNPAYSNQPQHF
-,TRBV29-1,-,CSAEGTYEQYF
-,TRBV25-1,-,CASSVGGGSSPLHF
-,TRBV5-1,-,CASSSTGYDQPQHF
-,TRBV7-9,-,CASSLGLVGTNEKLFF